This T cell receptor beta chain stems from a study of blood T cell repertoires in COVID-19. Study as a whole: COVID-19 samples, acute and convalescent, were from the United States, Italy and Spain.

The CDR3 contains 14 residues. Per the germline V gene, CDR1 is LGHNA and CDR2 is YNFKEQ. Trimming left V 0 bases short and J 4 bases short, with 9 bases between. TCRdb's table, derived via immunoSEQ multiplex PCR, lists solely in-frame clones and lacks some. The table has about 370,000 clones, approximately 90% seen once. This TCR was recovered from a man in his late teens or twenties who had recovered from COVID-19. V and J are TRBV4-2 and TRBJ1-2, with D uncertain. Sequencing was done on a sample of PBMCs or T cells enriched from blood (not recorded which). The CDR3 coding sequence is TGTGCCAGCAGCCAAGATATAGCAGCCTATGGCTACACCTTC. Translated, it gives CASSQDIAAYGYTF.